One and the same sample provided the 23 T cell receptor beta chains below, sequenced in a study of T cells in Graves' hyperthyroidism and ophthalmopathy (dated by TCRdb to between 2018 and 2020). The library was produced with multiplex PCR. The sequencer was an Illumina HiSeq 2000. The TCR beta CDR3 regions were amplified from the RNA transcripts. A first-round RT-PCR of the TCR CDR3 used the HTBI primer set with the Qiagen OneStep RT-PCR kit. Starting from the raw public reads, TCRdb applied fastp trimming at Q25, assembled clones with MiXCR and retained in-frame beta chains. Every distinct CDR3 protein forms one entry, paired with its most common genes and DNA. Here the sample has almost 250,000 distinct CDR3 sequences; about 25% occur a single time. Approximately 35% of the sample belongs to the ten largest clones. Sequenced: blood. Every receptor here comes from a woman between 40 and 50 years old with Graves' ophthalmopathy.

There are many counts of this clonotype. The chain is built from TRBV4-1 and TRBJ2-7, with D unresolved. With 1 base removed from V and 0 bases from J, the gap between germline ends came to 13 bases. This CDR3 region has 16 residues. CDR1 and CDR2 (germline): MGHRA, YSYEKL. The CDR3 loop reads CASSQALKRFSYEQYF. The CDR3 DNA is TGCGCCAGCAGCCAAGCTCTAAAGCGTTTCTCCTACGAGCAGTACTTC.

In this sample, this clonotype turned up a few times. The V and J genes are TRBV28 and TRBJ2-7, with D possibly being TRBD2 (6 bases). Germline-derived CDR1 and CDR2 are MDHEN and SYDVKM. This CDR3 region has 10 residues. The germline V and J ends were trimmed by 7 bases and 9 bases, with 10 bases remaining between them. The chain's CDR3 is CASTQGGQYF. CDR3 nucleotides: TGTGCCAGCACCCAGGGAGGGCAGTACTTC.

With respect to this clonotype: This may come from a read error, since a much larger clone is one base off. The V gene is TRBV24-1, the J gene TRBJ1-5; perhaps TRBD1 as D (6 bases). This CDR3 contains 15 residues. Germline CDR1 KGHDR, CDR2 SFDVKD. The CDR3 coding sequence is TGTGTCACCAGTGAGGGGGGTATGGGCAATCAGCCCCAGCATTTT. This gives the protein CVTSEGGMGNQPQHF.

There are many counts of this clonotype. V gene TRBV5-1 combines with J gene TRBJ1-1; tentative D call: TRBD1 (5 bases). This CDR3 region has 14 residues. CDR1 SGHRS and CDR2 YFSETQ come from the germline V gene. The V end was cut by 4 bases, the J end by 2 bases, with 12 bases between. The CDR3 spells CASSPTQGNTEAFF. The CDR3 DNA follows: TGCGCCAGCAGCCCAACTCAGGGCAACACTGAAGCTTTCTTT.

In this sample, this clonotype turned up many times. V and J are TRBV12-3 or TRBV12-4 and TRBJ2-7; D might be TRBD2 (6 bases). The CDR3 totals 14 residues. The V end lost 6 bases, the J end lost 5 bases, and 17 bases lay between the germline ends. CDR3 protein: CASSPGTGTHEQYF. The CDR3 nucleotides are TGTGCCAGCAGCCCCGGGACTGGGACCCACGAGCAGTACTTC.

V and J are TRBV6-1 and TRBJ1-5; no definite D call. CDR1 is MNHNS and CDR2 is SASEGT in the germline V gene. The length of the CDR3 is 16 residues. With 0 bases removed from V and 2 bases from J, the gap between germline ends came to 11 bases. For the CDR3, the DNA is TGTGCCAGCAGTGAAGCGCTTGGGGTGGGCAATCAGCCCCAGCATTTT. Translating gives CASSEALGVGNQPQHF.

The sample holds many counts of this clonotype. V and J are TRBV9 and TRBJ2-7; D is unresolved. This CDR3 spans 12 amino acids. The germline V gene has CDR1 SGDLS and CDR2 YYNGEE. Trimming removed 1 base from V and 3 bases from J, with 5 bases in between. CDR3 bases: TGTGCCAGCAGCGTAATGGACTACGAGCAGTACTTC. Translated, it gives CASSVMDYEQYF.

This clonotype occurred many times. The chain uses TRBV28 and TRBJ2-5; D unclear. The germline V gene encodes CDR1 MDHEN and CDR2 SYDVKM. V lost 6 bases, J lost 5 bases, and 16 bases lay in between. The CDR3 length is 14 residues. The CDR3 reads CASRHGGGVETQYF. CDR3 sequence (DNA): TGTGCCAGCAGGCATGGCGGTGGGGTTGAGACCCAGTACTTC.

J is TRBJ1-1 and V is TRBV27, with D maybe TRBD1 (5 bases). V gave up 11 bases and J gave up 1 base, with 11 bases separating them. The germline V gene has CDR1 MNHEY and CDR2 SMNVEV (reference sequence). The CDR3 is made up of 12 amino acids. CDR3 sequence (DNA): TGTGCCGGGGCTTGCAGGAACACTGAAGCTTTCTTT. Its translation is CAGACRNTEAFF.

This clonotype was seen only a few times. This rearrangement joins TRBV6-1 to TRBJ2-7, with TRBD2 identical over 7 bases. CDR3 length: 13 amino acids. CDR1 and CDR2 (germline): MNHNS, SASEGT. V was pared by 6 bases and J by 4 bases, with 6 bases of the junction left unmatched. CDR3 residues: CASRFGLGYEQYF. In nucleotides, the CDR3 is TGTGCCAGCAGGTTCGGACTAGGATACGAGCAGTACTTC.

This clonotype has ten or more counts. This sequence joins TRBV20-1 and TRBJ2-2; no definite D call. Germline loops: CDR1 DFQATT, CDR2 SNEGSKA (reference sequence). V was cut by 0 bases and J by 6 bases, with 11 bases left in between. The CDR3 runs to 14 residues. This CDR3 reads CSARDLRAPGELFF. The CDR3 DNA sequence: TGCAGTGCTAGAGATCTTAGGGCCCCCGGGGAGCTGTTTTTT.

The V gene is TRBV6-2 or TRBV6-3, the J gene TRBJ1-1, with 8 bases matching TRBD1. After removal of 2 bases from V and 5 bases from J, the junction contained 10 bases not matched to a gene. Germline lookup yields CDR1 MNHEY and CDR2 SVGEGT. CDR3 length: 16 amino acids. In DNA, the CDR3 is TGTGCCAGCAGTTACCTAAAGACAGGGGCGTGGACTGAAGCTTTCTTT. Protein: CASSYLKTGAWTEAFF.

This clonotype has only a few counts. The chain links TRBV12-3 or TRBV12-4 to TRBJ2-5, with 11 bases fitting TRBD2. V lost 0 bases to trimming and J lost 5 bases; unmatched junction nucleotides: 8. The CDR3 extends over 17 amino acids. This CDR3 is CASSLASGRGPKETQYF. CDR3 bases: TGTGCCAGCAGTTTAGCTAGCGGGAGGGGGCCAAAGGAGACCCAGTACTTC.

Here the CDR3 reads CASSPRDSSFSGANVLTF. The DNA for the CDR3 is TGTGCCAGCAGCCCCCGGGACAGTTCCTTCTCTGGGGCCAACGTCCTGACTTTC. The J gene is TRBJ2-6, the V gene TRBV4-2; 7 bases agree with TRBD1. V trimming: 4 bases; J trimming: 0 bases; junction bases outside the gene matches: 9. The CDR3 totals 18 residues. The V gene's germline CDR1 is LGHNA and CDR2 YNFKEQ.

This clonotype was observed many times. The chain couples TRBV20-1 to TRBJ1-5; D is ambiguous. V gave up 0 bases and J gave up 5 bases, with 14 bases separating them. The germline V gene has CDR1 DFQATT and CDR2 SNEGSKA (reference sequence). The CDR3 consists of 15 residues. The CDR3 sequence is CSARDPGRWDQPQHF. DNA for the CDR3: TGCAGTGCTAGAGATCCGGGGAGGTGGGATCAGCCCCAGCATTTT.

The CDR3 DNA reads as TGTGCCAGTACTGAGGGCAGGAGTTATCAGCCCCAGCATTTT. Its protein product is CASTEGRSYQPQHF. The V and J genes are TRBV19 and TRBJ1-5; no reliable D call. The germline V gene encodes CDR1 LNHDA and CDR2 SQIVND (reference sequence). The CDR3 totals 14 residues. The V and J ends lost 7 bases and 5 bases respectively, with 15 bases between them.

There are many counts of this clonotype. The chain joins TRBV4-2 to TRBJ2-7; TRBD2 is a possible D gene (5 bases). CDR1 LGHNA and CDR2 YNFKEQ come from the germline V gene. The CDR3 contains 15 residues. Between the trimmed V and J ends, which lost 0 bases and 1 base, there was a span of 10 bases. The CDR3 DNA sequence: TGTGCCAGCAGCCAAGATGACGGGAATTCCTACGAGCAGTACTTC. Protein product: CASSQDDGNSYEQYF.

This chain joins TRBV6-2 or TRBV6-3 and TRBJ2-7; 7 nucleotides match TRBD2. The V gene end was trimmed by 10 bases and the J gene end by 0 bases; junction bases not matched to a gene: 12. This CDR3 is built from 15 residues. CDR1 is MNHEY and CDR2 is SVGEGT in the germline V gene. The CDR3 reads CAISRGGSSSYEQYF. For the CDR3, the DNA is TGTGCCATCTCTAGAGGCGGGAGTAGCTCCTACGAGCAGTACTTC.

This clonotype has ten or more counts. The CDR3 protein is CASSRQLISGIRDTGELFF. CDR3 DNA sequence: TGTGCCAGCAGCCGACAATTAATAAGCGGGATACGGGACACCGGGGAGCTGTTTTTT. V usage is TRBV27 and J usage is TRBJ2-2; 7 nucleotides match TRBD2. The germline gives CDR1 MNHEY, CDR2 SMNVEV (reference sequence). The junction had 19 bases not matched to a gene; V was cut back by 6 bases and J by 3 bases. The CDR3 length is 19 residues.

The sample holds many counts of this clonotype. The V call is TRBV11-2, the J call TRBJ2-5; D not certain. The CDR3 is 14 residues long. V gave up 5 bases and J gave up 3 bases, with 13 bases separating them. Germline lookup yields CDR1 SGHAT and CDR2 FQNNGV. CDR3 protein: CASSPSTYEETQYF. For the CDR3, the DNA is TGTGCCAGCAGCCCCTCGACATACGAAGAGACCCAGTACTTC.

The chain joins TRBV12-3 or TRBV12-4 to TRBJ2-2, with D perhaps TRBD1 or TRBD2 (5 bases each). CDR3 length: 16 amino acids. V dropped 6 bases and J dropped 7 bases, with 21 bases sitting between them. The DNA of the CDR3 is TGTGCCAGCAGCCCCTTGGGGAGAGGTCAGGGCGGGGAGCTGTTTTTT. This translates into CASSPLGRGQGGELFF.

This clonotype has ten or more counts. The rearrangement joins TRBV10-3 to TRBJ2-2; the D gene could be TRBD1 or TRBD2 (5 bases each). Trimming pared 3 bases from V and 7 bases from J, leaving 9 bases between. Germline V gene sequence: CDR1 ENHRY, CDR2 SYGVKD. This CDR3 comprises 13 residues. CDR3 nucleotides: TGTGCCATCAGTGACCGGGACGACGGGGAGCTGTTTTTT. As protein: CAISDRDDGELFF.

This clonotype was observed at least ten times. Here the CDR3 reads CSARDGRGLSSYEQYF. The CDR3 region has the DNA TGCAGTGCTAGAGACGGCCGGGGGTTGAGCTCCTACGAGCAGTACTTC. The chain links TRBV20-1 to TRBJ2-7, with D tentatively TRBD2 (6 bases). CDR3 length equals 16 residues. V lost 0 bases, J lost 0 bases, and 15 bases lay in between. CDR1 and CDR2 from the germline V gene are DFQATT and SNEGSKA (reference sequence).